These T cell receptor beta chains were read from a single sample in a study of blood T cell repertoires in COVID-19. TCRdb keeps only in-frame clones here, not all; method: immunoSEQ multiplex PCR. In the table there are some 120,000 clones, 81% of which are singletons. Sequenced sample: peripheral blood. The receptors shown here come from a man aged 25-45 years with COVID-19, enrolled during active disease. CDR3s include the opening cysteine and the closing phenylalanine or tryptophan. A D gene is named only where the DNA matches it firmly. Expanded clones are given a class, and other clones once, few, many or no size at all.

TRBJ2-1 15 TRBD2 - TRBV9 CASSYSGSQGSEQFF TGTGCCAGCAGTTACAGCGGGAGTCAGGGTAGTGAGCAGTTCTTC
TRBJ1-2 16 - - TRBV27 CASSLSWVQRGYGYTF TGTGCCAGCAGTTTAAGCTGGGTACAGCGGGGATATGGCTACACCTTC
TRBJ2-5 14 - - TRBV11-3 CASSLSNAAGSQYF TGTGCCAGCAGCTTAAGTAACGCCGCCGGGTCCCAGTACTTC
TRBJ1-2 13 - - TRBV12-3/TRBV12-4 CASSLKEGLGYTF TGTGCCAGCAGTTTAAAAGAGGGACTCGGCTACACCTTC
TRBJ2-3 16 TRBD2 - TRBV27 CASSKGLAGGSDTQYF TGTGCCAGCAGTAAGGGACTAGCGGGAGGGTCAGATACGCAGTATTTT
TRBJ2-1 13 - - TRBV28 CASRTDTYNEQFF TGTGCCTCCCGGACAGATACCTACAATGAGCAGTTCTTC
TRBJ1-1 14 - - TRBV6-5 CASSYNRGNTEAFF TGTGCCAGCAGTTACAATAGGGGTAACACTGAAGCTTTCTTT
TRBJ2-5 14 TRBD1 - TRBV6-5 CASRDNRGQETQYF TGTGCCAGCAGAGATAACAGGGGCCAAGAGACCCAGTACTTC
TRBJ1-2 16 TRBD1 - TRBV28 CASRSPGTGSFYGYTF TGTGCCAGCAGATCACCCGGGACAGGGTCTTTCTATGGCTACACCTTC
TRBJ1-6 18 TRBD1 - TRBV3-1/TRBV3-2 CASSQGAVVTGGYSPLHF TGTGCCAGCAGCCAAGGTGCGGTCGTGACAGGGGGATATTCACCCCTCCACTTT
TRBJ1-2 17 - once TRBV9 CASSVVIGDREGRGYTF TGTGCCAGCAGCGTAGTGATCGGGGATAGGGAAGGGAGAGGCTACACCTTC
TRBJ1-2 14 - few TRBV29-1 CSVGGHGRGNGYTF TGCAGCGTTGGAGGTCATGGCAGGGGTAATGGCTACACCTTC
TRBJ1-5 13 - - TRBV28 CASSLRGAQPQHF TGTGCCAGCAGTTTACGGGGGGCTCAGCCCCAGCATTTT
TRBJ2-7 15 TRBD2 - TRBV4-2 CASSQESGRAYEQYF TGTGCCAGCAGCCAAGAAAGCGGGAGGGCTTACGAGCAGTACTTC
TRBJ1-1 13 - - TRBV10-3 CAISESSGTEAFF TGTGCCATCAGTGAGTCGAGCGGAACTGAAGCTTTCTTT
TRBJ1-2 16 - - TRBV19 CASSPLDPTQAVGYTF TGTGCCAGTAGTCCTTTGGATCCAACCCAAGCGGTCGGCTACACCTTC
TRBJ2-1 18 TRBD2 - TRBV4-1 CASSLGASGGIRSNEQFF TGCGCCAGCTCACTTGGGGCTAGCGGGGGGATAAGATCCAATGAGCAGTTCTTC
TRBJ2-7 16 - - TRBV3-1/TRBV3-2 CASSPTLAITSYEQYF TGTGCCAGCAGTCCCACCCTAGCGATTACCTCCTACGAGCAGTACTTC
TRBJ2-1 15 TRBD2 - TRBV2 CASGPGLAGVKEQFF TGTGCCAGCGGACCGGGACTAGCGGGAGTAAAGGAGCAGTTCTTC
TRBJ2-7 16 TRBD2 once TRBV29-1 CSVGRLAERGGGKQYF TGCAGCGTTGGGCGGCTAGCGGAGAGGGGCGGGGGGAAGCAGTACTTC
TRBJ2-3 15 - - TRBV11-2 CASSLGPGSSDTQYF TGTGCCAGCAGCTTAGGACCGGGATCCTCAGATACGCAGTATTTT
TRBJ2-2 15 - - TRBV2 CASSEAGQGVGELFF TGTGCCAGCAGTGAAGCGGGTCAGGGTGTCGGGGAGCTGTTTTTT
TRBJ1-2 13 TRBD1 - TRBV7-3 CASSPGQGEGYTF TGTGCCAGCAGCCCGGGACAGGGAGAAGGCTACACCTTC
TRBJ1-6 15 - - TRBV21-1 CASTQGTEPNSPLHF TGTGCCAGCACCCAAGGGACAGAGCCTAATTCACCCCTCCACTTT
TRBJ2-7 14 TRBD1 - TRBV15 CATSSALDRDEQYF TGTGCCACCAGCAGCGCCCTTGACAGGGACGAGCAGTACTTC
TRBJ2-1 15 - few TRBV19 CASSMGGYSYNEQFF TGTGCCAGTAGTATGGGAGGATACTCCTACAATGAGCAGTTCTTC
TRBJ2-7 14 TRBD2 - TRBV5-6 CASTISGRQDEQYF TGTGCCAGCACCATTAGCGGGAGGCAGGACGAGCAGTACTTC
TRBJ1-2 16 TRBD1 - TRBV7-3 CASSFSGQVLNYGYTF TGTGCCAGCAGCTTCTCCGGACAGGTCCTAAACTATGGCTACACCTTC
TRBJ1-2 13 - few TRBV2 CASIGNSNYGYTF TGTGCCAGCATCGGAAACAGTAACTATGGCTACACCTTC
TRBJ1-1 15 - few TRBV2 CASSGGTGLNTEAFF TGTGCCAGCAGTGGGGGAACGGGGTTGAACACTGAAGCTTTCTTT
TRBJ1-6 14 - - TRBV7-9 CASSSPVRTGLLHF TGTGCCAGCAGCTCACCCGTCCGCACAGGGCTCCTCCACTTT
TRBJ2-7 14 - - TRBV6-5 CATGFDRLSYEQYF TGTGCCACCGGATTCGACAGGTTATCCTACGAGCAGTACTTC
TRBJ1-2 14 - once TRBV2 CASMRRRSNYGYTF TGTGCCAGCATGAGGAGACGATCCAACTATGGCTACACCTTC
TRBJ2-5 17 TRBD2 - TRBV4-1 CASSPSSGTSGTETQYF TGCGCCAGCAGCCCCTCTTCCGGGACTAGCGGGACTGAGACCCAGTACTTC
TRBJ1-4 15 - - TRBV6-5 CASSTGGGTLEKLFF TGTGCCAGCAGTACTGGCGGGGGGACTCTCGAAAAACTGTTTTTT
TRBJ1-2 15 - - TRBV11-1 CASSSHSGVNYGYTF TGTGCCAGCAGCTCGCACTCAGGGGTTAACTATGGCTACACCTTC
TRBJ1-1 11 - few TRBV29-1 CSTDGEGGAFF TGCAGCACAGACGGGGAAGGGGGAGCTTTCTTT
TRBJ1-4 13 - - TRBV28 CASRIQGNEKLFF TGTGCCAGCAGGATACAGGGTAATGAAAAACTGTTTTTT
TRBJ2-3 15 TRBD2 few TRBV28 CASIIAGAGTDTQYF TGTGCCAGCATCATAGCGGGAGCGGGGACAGATACGCAGTATTTT
TRBJ2-3 12 - - TRBV7-3 CASSLGEDTQYF TGTGCCAGCAGCTTAGGAGAGGATACGCAGTATTTT
TRBJ2-7 14 - - TRBV7-2 CASSSTGNSYEQYF TGTGCCAGCAGCTCGACAGGCAACTCCTACGAGCAGTACTTC
TRBJ1-1 13 TRBD1 - TRBV19 CASRVTGATEAFF TGTGCCAGTAGGGTTACAGGGGCCACTGAAGCTTTCTTT
TRBJ2-1 15 TRBD2 - TRBV5-8 CASSLGTSGDNEQFF TGTGCCAGCAGCTTGGGGACTAGTGGGGACAATGAGCAGTTCTTC
TRBJ1-3 14 - once TRBV29-1 CSAYLVDTGNTIYF TGCAGCGCCTACCTCGTGGACACTGGAAACACCATATATTTT
TRBJ1-1 14 - few TRBV28 CASSFFVLNTEAFF TGTGCCAGCAGTTTCTTTGTCTTGAACACTGAAGCTTTCTTT